What follows are 25 T cell receptor beta chains derived from one specimen sequenced in a study of T cell responses to AZD1222 COVID-19 vaccine. Profiled with immunoSEQ multiplex PCR; TCRdb holds only in-frame clones, not every one. The table records some 150,000 clones, 70% to 90% of them present only once. The source material was peripheral blood, sampled after recovery from COVID-19. Source of these receptors: an adult who had recovered from COVID-19.

The V gene is TRBV5-1, the J gene TRBJ1-5; TRBD1 matches 7 bases. After removal of 1 base from V and 4 bases from J, the junction contained 5 bases not matched to a gene. Germline CDR1 reads SGHRS; CDR2 reads YFSETQ. The CDR3 length is 15 residues. The CDR3 sequence is CASSLTGVGNQPQHF. The DNA for the CDR3 is TGCGCCAGCAGCTTGACAGGGGTTGGAAATCAGCCCCAGCATTTT.

CDR3 sequence (DNA): TGTGCCAGCAGTTACATAGACGAGCAGTACTTC. This translates into CASSYIDEQYF. This chain uses TRBV6-2 or TRBV6-3 with TRBJ2-7; D unresolved. CDR3 length equals 11 residues. CDR1 is MNHEY and CDR2 is SVGEGT in the germline V gene. V lost 2 bases and J 5 bases, leaving 4 bases between the germline ends.

This chain joins TRBV5-1 and TRBJ1-6; no firm D call. Germline V gene sequence: CDR1 SGHRS, CDR2 YFSETQ. V was pared by 4 bases and J by 6 bases, with 14 bases between. CDR3 length: 15 residues. This chain's CDR3 is CASSPEVTANSPLHF. The DNA of the CDR3 is TGCGCCAGCAGCCCAGAGGTAACGGCTAATTCACCCCTCCACTTT.

Concerning this clone: Within the sample, other DNA sequences also encode this same CDR3. This chain links TRBV29-1 with TRBJ2-2; D may correspond to TRBD1 or TRBD2 (5 bases each). This CDR3 spans 14 amino acids. V lost 6 bases to trimming and J lost 0 bases, with 11 bases between them. CDR1 and CDR2 (germline): SQVTM, ANQGSEA. The DNA for the CDR3 is TGCAGCGTCGTGGGACGGGCGAACACCGGGGAGCTGTTTTTT. It is translated as CSVVGRANTGELFF.

J is TRBJ2-7 and V is TRBV25-1, with D perhaps TRBD2 (5 bases). CDR3 length: 11 amino acids. With 6 bases removed from V and 2 bases from J, the gap between germline ends came to 5 bases. CDR1 is MGHDK, CDR2 SYGVNS, per germline. The CDR3: CASREAYEQYF. The CDR3 bases are TGTGCCAGCAGGGAGGCCTACGAGCAGTACTTC.

The rearrangement joins TRBV19 to TRBJ2-1; D ambiguous. The germline V gene has CDR1 LNHDA and CDR2 SQIVND (reference sequence). CDR3 length: 15 amino acids. Trimming left V 5 bases short and J 6 bases short, with 17 bases between. The CDR3: CASSPRANLLNEQFF. CDR3 DNA sequence: TGTGCCAGTAGTCCCCGGGCCAACCTCCTCAATGAGCAGTTCTTC.

The chain recombines TRBV27 with TRBJ2-2; D gene uncertain. The germline V gene has CDR1 MNHEY and CDR2 SMNVEV (reference sequence). This CDR3 region has 16 residues. The ends were cut back, 3 bases at V and 4 bases at J, with 15 bases in the middle. The CDR3 DNA reads as TGTGCCAGCAGTTTCCGGTGGTTTGGGCGCACCGGGGAGCTGTTTTTT. This encodes CASSFRWFGRTGELFF.

The chain couples TRBV7-2 to TRBJ2-2, with unresolved D. The germline CDR1 and CDR2 sequences are SGHTA and FQGNSA. With 3 bases removed from V and 6 bases from J, the gap between germline ends came to 11 bases. The CDR3 contains 14 residues. CDR3 DNA: TGTGCCAGCAGCTTCTCACCGGGTTCCGGGGAGCTGTTTTTT. It is translated as CASSFSPGSGELFF.

The V call is TRBV5-6, the J call TRBJ2-7; tentative D call: TRBD1 (6 bases). Germline lookup yields CDR1 SGHDT and CDR2 YYEEEE. CDR3 length: 14 residues. Trimming cost V 3 bases and J 0 bases, with 10 bases left between them. As DNA, the CDR3 is TGTGCCAGCAGCTCGACAGGTTCCTCCTACGAGCAGTACTTC. Translation: CASSSTGSSYEQYF.

The chain has TRBV3-1 (or the pseudogene TRBV3-2) and TRBJ2-3; D not resolved. V shed 2 bases and J shed 0 bases, with 3 bases lying between them. The germline CDR1 and CDR2 sequences are LGHDT and YNNKEL (reference sequence). The CDR3 contains 13 residues. Written as DNA, the CDR3 is TGTGCCAGCAGCCAAAGTAGCACAGATACGCAGTATTTT. Amino acids: CASSQSSTDTQYF.

This sequence joins TRBV6-5 and TRBJ1-2; 11 bases line up with TRBD1. The J segment lost 7 bases and the V segment lost 6 bases, leaving 7 bases of the junction unmatched. Looked up from germline, CDR1 is MNHEY and CDR2 is SVGAGI. This CDR3 spans 14 amino acids. CDR3 protein: CASRLGTGGFGYTF. CDR3 DNA sequence: TGTGCCAGCAGACTCGGGACAGGGGGATTTGGCTACACCTTC.

The V gene is TRBV28, the J gene TRBJ2-7; 8 nucleotides match TRBD2. The CDR3 is 16 amino acids. Per the germline V gene, CDR1 is MDHEN and CDR2 is SYDVKM. V lost 2 bases and J lost 1; bases outside the gene matches: 7. The CDR3 DNA is TGTGCCAGCAGTTTAGGTCCGGTAGCGGGATCCTACGAGCAGTACTTC. Residues: CASSLGPVAGSYEQYF.

The rearrangement uses TRBV5-6 and TRBJ2-7; no firm D call. CDR3 length: 12 residues. Per germline, CDR1 SGHDT and CDR2 YYEEEE. Trimming shortened V by 1 base and J by 3 bases, and 5 bases separated the two germline ends. In DNA, the CDR3 is TGTGCCAGCAGCTTGTACGGCTACGAGCAGTACTTC. Translated, it gives CASSLYGYEQYF.

V gene TRBV27 combines with J gene TRBJ1-1, with 8 bases that match TRBD1. Germline-derived CDR1 and CDR2 are MNHEY and SMNVEV (reference sequence). This CDR3 contains 14 residues. With 7 bases clipped from V and 1 base from J, the junction kept 5 bases outside the gene matches. As DNA, the CDR3 is TGTGCCAGCAACAGGGGGGGGACGAACACTGAAGCTTTCTTT. Encoded protein: CASNRGGTNTEAFF.

The chain recombines TRBV4-3 with TRBJ2-1; 8 nucleotides agree with TRBD2. Trimming at V came to 0 bases and at J to 7 bases, leaving 8 bases not matched to a gene. The germline gives CDR1 LGHNA, CDR2 YSLEER. The CDR3 contains 16 residues. The CDR3 protein is CASSQDNGGARNEQFF. CDR3 bases: TGCGCCAGCAGCCAAGATAACGGGGGGGCCAGGAATGAGCAGTTCTTC.

This rearrangement joins TRBV27 to TRBJ2-7; a possible D gene is TRBD1 (5 bases). Germline lookup yields CDR1 MNHEY and CDR2 SMNVEV (reference sequence). The CDR3 covers 14 residues. V dropped 2 bases and J dropped 3 bases, with 11 bases sitting between them. The CDR3: CASSLGDQGYEQYF. The CDR3 DNA sequence: TGTGCCAGCAGTTTAGGGGATCAGGGCTACGAGCAGTACTTC.

The chain recombines TRBV10-3 with TRBJ1-6, with TRBD1 matching over 9 bases. The CDR3 consists of 15 residues. CDR1 and CDR2 (germline): ENHRY, SYGVKD. V lost 10 bases and J lost 9; bases outside the gene matches: 13. The CDR3 sequence: CATTGTGIRSSPLHF. Written as DNA, the CDR3 is TGTGCCACCACCGGGACAGGGATTCGTAGTTCACCCCTCCACTTT.

The chain links TRBV6-6 to TRBJ2-7; perhaps TRBD2 as D (6 bases). CDR1 is MNHNY and CDR2 is SVGAGI in the germline V gene (reference sequence). V lost 6 bases and J lost 0, with 12 bases in between. The CDR3 is 14 amino acids. CDR3 nucleotides: TGTGCCAGCAGCGGGACTTACGCCTCCTACGAGCAGTACTTC. This encodes CASSGTYASYEQYF.

This clone was detected only once. The chain uses TRBV3-1 (or the pseudogene TRBV3-2) and TRBJ2-2; D perhaps matches TRBD1 (6 bases). The V gene lost 5 bases and the J gene lost 0 bases, with 7 bases spanning the gap. Germline CDR1 LGHDT, CDR2 YNNKEL (reference sequence). CDR3 length: 14 residues. CDR3 residues: CASSWDTNTGELFF. The CDR3 DNA reads TGTGCCAGCAGCTGGGACACGAACACCGGGGAGCTGTTTTTT.

This clone appeared once. The chain recombines TRBV7-7 with TRBJ2-5; D could derive from TRBD1 or TRBD2 (6 bases each). With 1 base removed from V and 5 bases from J, the gap between germline ends came to 20 bases. Germline-derived CDR1 and CDR2 are SSHAT and FNYEAQ (reference sequence). The CDR3 extends over 17 amino acids. CDR3 bases: TGTGCCAGCAGCTTAGGGGGACGGGGGCTTCGTACGGAGACCCAGTACTTC. It specifies CASSLGGRGLRTETQYF.

The rearrangement uses TRBV11-1 and TRBJ2-7, with 8 bases aligning to TRBD1. In germline, CDR1 is SGHAT, CDR2 FQDESV (reference sequence). J gave up 5 bases and V 5 bases, and 5 bases lay outside the gene matches. The CDR3 totals 13 residues. CDR3 sequence: CASSRDRGHEQYF. CDR3 in DNA: TGTGCCAGCAGCCGAGACAGGGGCCACGAGCAGTACTTC. Complete variable domain (other parts from reference TRBV11-1 and TRBJ2-7): EAEVAQSPRYKITEKSQAVAFWCDPISGHATLYWYRQILGQGPELLVQFQDESVVDDSQLPKDRFSAERLKGVDSTLKIQPAELGDSAMYLCASSRDRGHEQYFGPGTRLTVT.

J is TRBJ2-1 and V is TRBV15, with a possible D match to TRBD1 (6 bases). Germline lookup yields CDR1 LNHNV and CDR2 YYDKDF (reference sequence). Trimming took 0 bases from V and 0 from J, leaving 18 bases between them. CDR3 length: 19 residues. CDR3 nucleotides: TGTGCCACCAGCAGAGACCTAACTCGTGGGGGCTACTCCTACAATGAGCAGTTCTTC. This encodes CATSRDLTRGGYSYNEQFF. Based on the CDR3 plus reference TRBV15 and TRBJ2-1, the full variable domain is DAMVIQNPRYQVTQFGKPVTLSCSQTLNHNVMYWYQQKSSQAPKLLFHYYDKDFNNEADTPDNFQSRRPNTSFCFLDIRSPGLGDTAMYLCATSRDLTRGGYSYNEQFFGPGTRLTVL.

The chain joins TRBV18 to TRBJ2-7; 11 positions agree with TRBD2. The germline gives CDR1 KGHSH, CDR2 LQKENI. The CDR3 is 15 amino acids. V lost 0 bases, J lost 3 bases, and 1 base stayed unmatched. CDR3 region: CASSPPLAGVYEQYF. The CDR3 DNA sequence: TGTGCCAGCTCACCACCACTAGCGGGAGTCTACGAGCAGTACTTC.

The chain couples TRBV7-9 to TRBJ1-1; D call uncertain. In germline, CDR1 is SEHNR, CDR2 FQNEAQ (reference sequence). V was pared by 1 base and J by 5 bases, with 8 bases between. This CDR3 contains 13 residues. The CDR3 protein is CASSLEGETEAFF. Written as DNA, the CDR3 is TGTGCCAGCAGCTTAGAGGGAGAGACTGAAGCTTTCTTT.

In its sample, this clone was seen once. The chain employs TRBV5-1 and TRBJ2-5, with 7 nucleotides matching TRBD1. Looked up from germline, CDR1 is SGHRS and CDR2 is YFSETQ. This CDR3 region has 15 residues. Trimming removed 3 bases from V and 2 bases from J; junction bases left unmatched: 7. The CDR3 sequence is CASSWQGRGQETQYF. The CDR3 DNA follows: TGCGCCAGCAGCTGGCAGGGCAGGGGGCAAGAGACCCAGTACTTC.